A single sample is the source of the 26 T cell receptor beta chains below, sequenced in a study of cytomegalovirus exposure and HLA in healthy donors. PCR involved 60 Vbeta and 13 Jbeta primers. Assay: immunoSEQ multiplex PCR; the TCRdb copy retains only in-frame clones and omits some. The sample lists some 150,000 clones; almost 80% were seen once. Sequenced input: PBMCs. The receptors come from a male donor in good health and CMV-seronegative.

This clone was detected once. The rearrangement links TRBV7-3 to TRBJ1-2; a possible D gene is TRBD1 (6 bases). Per the germline V gene, CDR1 is SGHTA and CDR2 is FQGTGA. The CDR3 length is 15 residues. The ends were cut back, 2 bases at V and 5 bases at J, with 15 bases in the middle. CDR3 nucleotides: TGTGCCAGCAGCTTAGGTCCAGGGGTTGGGTATGGCTACACCTTC. It yields the protein CASSLGPGVGYGYTF.

This chain connects TRBV19 to TRBJ2-7; TRBD2 aligns across 11 bases. CDR3 length equals 14 residues. V gave up 5 bases and J gave up 7 bases; unmatched junction bases: 7. Germline assignment: CDR1 LNHDA and CDR2 SQIVND (reference sequence). The CDR3 nucleotides are TGTGCCAGTAGTCCACTAGCGGGGGTGAGTGAGCAGTACTTC. It yields the protein CASSPLAGVSEQYF.

The chain employs TRBV5-1 and TRBJ1-2; D call uncertain. V dropped 4 bases and J dropped 8 bases, with 21 bases sitting between them. The germline V gene encodes CDR1 SGHRS and CDR2 YFSETQ. The CDR3 contains 15 residues. DNA for the CDR3: TGCGCCAGCAGCCCCGAACAGTCCCCGCGTGAAGGCTACACCTTC. Amino acids: CASSPEQSPREGYTF.

This clone turned up a few times. The gene calls are TRBV7-9 and TRBJ2-1; 8 positions match TRBD2. The CDR3 length is 15 residues. Germline CDR1 reads SEHNR; CDR2 reads FQNEAQ (reference sequence). Trimming at V came to 1 base and at J to 9 bases, leaving 8 bases not matched to a gene. CDR3 region: CASSLGLREGGEQFF. The CDR3 DNA sequence: TGTGCCAGCAGCTTAGGTCTCCGGGAGGGCGGTGAGCAGTTCTTC.

The chain is built from TRBV7-9 and TRBJ2-7; 7 bases align to TRBD2. The CDR3 spans 18 residues. CDR1 is SEHNR and CDR2 is FQNEAQ in the germline V gene (reference sequence). J gave up 2 bases and V 5 bases, and 18 bases lay outside the gene matches. CDR3 residues: CASSPPGFIGGSTYEQYF. CDR3 nucleotide sequence: TGTGCCAGCAGCCCACCAGGTTTCATCGGCGGGAGCACCTACGAGCAGTACTTC.

J is TRBJ2-3 and V is TRBV6-6; tentative D call: TRBD2 (6 bases). The CDR3 loop spans 16 amino acids. Per germline, CDR1 MNHNY and CDR2 SVGAGI (reference sequence). Trimming left V 2 bases short and J 0 bases short, with 12 bases between. The CDR3 loop reads CASSYRGTGSTDTQYF. The CDR3, as DNA: TGTGCCAGCAGTTACCGCGGGACTGGGAGCACAGATACGCAGTATTTT.

V is TRBV4-3 and J is TRBJ2-5, with 12 bases aligning to TRBD2. The J call may be incorrect, as the DNA end agrees better with TRBJ2-7. In germline, CDR1 is LGHNA, CDR2 YSLEER. This CDR3 has 15 amino acids. The CDR3 DNA follows: TGCGCCAGCAGCGCGCTAGCGGGAGGGACCTACGAGCAGTACTTC. This sequence encodes CASSALAGGTYEQYF.

This chain connects TRBV18 to TRBJ1-2; D possibly corresponds to TRBD1 (6 bases). The germline V and J ends were trimmed by 4 bases and 5 bases, with 11 bases remaining between them. CDR1 KGHSH and CDR2 LQKENI come from the germline V gene. This CDR3 has 13 residues. The CDR3 protein is CASSQGQGYGYTF. The CDR3 DNA follows: TGTGCCAGCTCACAGGGGCAGGGGTATGGCTACACCTTC. The variable domain in full, completed from reference TRBV18 and TRBJ1-2, reads NAGVMQNPRHLVRRRGQEARLRCSPMKGHSHVYWYRQLPEEGLKFMVYLQKENIIDESGMPKERFSAEFPKEGPSILRIQQVVRGDSAAYFCASSQGQGYGYTFGSGTRLTVV.

V usage is TRBV19 and J usage is TRBJ1-2; 8 nucleotides agree with TRBD1. V lost 5 bases and J lost 8; bases outside the gene matches: 1. The germline CDR1 and CDR2 sequences are LNHDA and SQIVND (reference sequence). The CDR3 is made up of 11 amino acids. For the CDR3, the DNA is TGTGCCAGTAGTCCAGGGGGCGGCTACACCTTC. It is translated as CASSPGGGYTF.

The chain recombines TRBV7-2 with TRBJ2-7; 15 positions match TRBD2. With 4 bases clipped from V and 5 bases from J, the junction kept 9 bases outside the gene matches. Germline V gene sequence: CDR1 SGHTA, CDR2 FQGNSA. The length of the CDR3 is 17 residues. CDR3 DNA: TGTGCCAGCAGCTCCACCGGGACTAGCGGGAGGCGCCACGAGCAGTACTTC. Translating it yields CASSSTGTSGRRHEQYF.

In this sample, this clone turned up a few times. The V call is TRBV5-1, the J call TRBJ1-3; D perhaps matches TRBD1 (6 bases). CDR3 length: 16 amino acids. Trimming stripped 4 bases from V and 1 base from J, with 15 bases between. Germline loops: CDR1 SGHRS, CDR2 YFSETQ. CDR3 DNA sequence: TGCGCCAGCAGCCCGGCGGGGGCTCTATCTGGAAACACCATATATTTT. Its translation is CASSPAGALSGNTIYF.

This chain uses TRBV10-3 with TRBJ1-1, with 7 bases fitting TRBD1. The CDR3 sequence is 14 residues long. V trimming: 2 bases; J trimming: 4 bases; junction bases outside the gene matches: 4. Germline V lookup: CDR1 ENHRY, CDR2 SYGVKD. The CDR3 nucleotides read TGTGCCATCAGTGAGGGCAGGGGGAGCACTGAAGCTTTCTTT. Its protein product is CAISEGRGSTEAFF.

The chain couples TRBV2 to TRBJ2-5; TRBD2 is a possible D gene (6 bases). The CDR3 extends over 16 amino acids. V was pared by 3 bases and J by 5 bases, with 19 bases between. Germline V lookup: CDR1 SNHLY, CDR2 FYNNEI. CDR3 in DNA: TGTGCCAGCAGTGACTGGGACTCAACGATTAGGGAGACCCAGTACTTC. Translated, it gives CASSDWDSTIRETQYF.

V usage is TRBV5-4 and J usage is TRBJ2-7, with 7 bases matching TRBD2. V lost 0 bases and J lost 2; bases outside the gene matches: 2. Germline V gives CDR1 SGHNT, CDR2 YYREEE (reference sequence). The CDR3 extends over 14 amino acids. Here the CDR3 reads CASSLAAGAYEQYF. CDR3 nucleotide sequence: TGTGCCAGCAGCTTGGCCGCGGGAGCCTACGAGCAGTACTTC. Complete variable domain (other parts from reference TRBV5-4 and TRBJ2-7): ETGVTQSPTHLIKTRGQQVTLRCSSQSGHNTVSWYQQALGQGPQFIFQYYREEENGRGNFPPRFSGLQFPNYSSELNVNALELDDSALYLCASSLAAGAYEQYFGPGTRLTVT.

To note about this clone: At one boundary the junction diverges from the germline segment, which might be a read error. This sequence joins TRBV7-9 and TRBJ1-2; 8 bases map to TRBD1. The CDR3 covers 15 residues. The germline gives CDR1 SEHNR, CDR2 FQNEAQ (reference sequence). CDR3 loop: CSSRHSGTGGYGYTF. The CDR3 nucleotides are TGTTCCAGCCGACATTCAGGAACAGGGGGCTATGGCTACACCTTC.

This clone is a singleton in its sample. V usage is TRBV18 and J usage is TRBJ1-3; 11 nucleotides agree with TRBD1. V dropped 1 base and J dropped 12; count of bases not matched to a gene: 5. The CDR3 is made up of 14 amino acids. The germline V gene has CDR1 KGHSH and CDR2 LQKENI. CDR3: CASSPLADRGLIYF. The CDR3 DNA is TGTGCCAGCTCACCACTCGCGGACAGGGGGCTCATATATTTT.

This clone was observed once. The chain employs TRBV6-6 and TRBJ1-5, with a possible D match to TRBD1 (5 bases). CDR1 and CDR2 from the germline V gene are MNHNY and SVGAGI (reference sequence). The V and J ends lost 6 bases and 9 bases respectively, with 15 bases between them. The CDR3 is made up of 13 amino acids. DNA for the CDR3: TGTGCCAGCAGAGGTACAGGTCCTAGGCCCCAGCATTTT. It is translated as CASRGTGPRPQHF.

The V call is TRBV2, the J call TRBJ2-7; 12 bases match TRBD1. The ends lost 6 bases at V and 7 bases at J; junction bases unmatched: 16. The V gene's germline CDR1 is SNHLY and CDR2 FYNNEI. CDR3 size: 17 residues. CDR3: CASSGLLLGQGAKEQYF. CDR3 DNA: TGTGCCAGCAGCGGACTGTTGCTGGGACAGGGGGCGAAGGAGCAGTACTTC.

The chain links TRBV25-1 to TRBJ1-6, with D tentatively TRBD1 (5 bases). The V end was cut by 7 bases, the J end by 7 bases, with 14 bases between. Germline V gives CDR1 MGHDK, CDR2 SYGVNS. CDR3 length: 14 residues. CDR3 nucleotide sequence: TGTGCCAGCACGCGGGGGAAGGCGAATTCACCCCTCCACTTT. It specifies CASTRGKANSPLHF.

The sample holds a few counts of this clone. This rearrangement joins TRBV11-2 to TRBJ1-2, with no clear D. The V and J ends lost 5 bases and 11 bases respectively, with 15 bases between them. The CDR3 covers 12 residues. Germline V lookup: CDR1 SGHAT, CDR2 FQNNGV. CDR3 nucleotides: TGTGCCAGCAGCCTCCGAAGCCCTTTGTACACCTTC. Its translation is CASSLRSPLYTF.

The V gene is TRBV11-3, the J gene TRBJ1-1; D is possibly TRBD1 (5 bases). Trimming shortened V by 5 bases and J by 1 base, and 14 bases separated the two germline ends. In germline, CDR1 is SGHNT, CDR2 YENEEA. The CDR3 sequence is 15 residues long. This CDR3 is CASSLGGGWNTEAFF. The CDR3 DNA is TGTGCCAGCAGCCTCGGGGGGGGGTGGAACACTGAAGCTTTCTTT. Combining the CDR3 with reference TRBV11-3 and TRBJ1-1 gives the whole variable domain EAGVVQSPRYKIIEKKQPVAFWCNPISGHNTLYWYLQNLGQGPELLIRYENEEAVDDSQLPKDRFSAERLKGVDSTLKIQPAELGDSAVYLCASSLGGGWNTEAFFGQGTRLTVV.

The chain uses TRBV15 and TRBJ1-5, with 10 nucleotides matching TRBD1. After removal of 0 bases from V and 6 bases from J, the junction contained 11 bases not matched to a gene. The germline V gene has CDR1 LNHNV and CDR2 YYDKDF (reference sequence). The CDR3 spans 18 residues. DNA of the CDR3: TGTGCCACCAGCAGAGATTCTAACACCGGGACAGGGGTTCAGCCCCAGCATTTT. Protein product: CATSRDSNTGTGVQPQHF.

The chain uses TRBV5-1 and TRBJ2-1; D is undetermined. The V end was cut by 0 bases, the J end by 2 bases, with 6 bases between. Germline V lookup: CDR1 SGHRS, CDR2 YFSETQ. This CDR3 spans 14 amino acids. The CDR3, as DNA: TGCGCCAGCAGCTTGGAGCTAGCCTACAATGAGCAGTTCTTC. Translation gives CASSLELAYNEQFF.

The V call is TRBV2, the J call TRBJ2-1; tentative D call: TRBD1 (6 bases). Germline V gene sequence: CDR1 SNHLY, CDR2 FYNNEI. The ends were cut back, 6 bases at V and 0 bases at J, with 9 bases in the middle. The CDR3 extends over 14 amino acids. The DNA of the CDR3 is TGTGCCAGCAGAGGCAGGGGCTCCTACAATGAGCAGTTCTTC. Amino acid sequence: CASRGRGSYNEQFF. Looking up the rest from reference TRBV2 and TRBJ2-1 gives the full variable domain: EPEVTQTPSHQVTQMGQEVILRCVPISNHLYFYWYRQILGQKVEFLVSFYNNEISEKSEIFDDQFSVERPDGSNFTLKIRSTKLEDSAMYFCASRGRGSYNEQFFGPGTRLTVL.

The V and J genes are TRBV5-1 and TRBJ1-4; no firm D call. The V and J ends lost 4 bases and 8 bases respectively, with 18 bases between them. The CDR3 is 15 amino acids. In germline, CDR1 is SGHRS, CDR2 YFSETQ. CDR3 loop: CASSPRTAGGEKLFF. In DNA, the CDR3 is TGCGCCAGCAGCCCTCGGACCGCCGGAGGCGAAAAACTGTTTTTT.

This clone was seen once. The V gene is TRBV2, the J gene TRBJ1-6; the D gene is possibly TRBD1 (5 bases). Trimming took 8 bases from V and 4 from J, leaving 18 bases between them. From germline, CDR1 is SNHLY and CDR2 FYNNEI. The CDR3 totals 16 residues. The CDR3 nucleotides are TGTGCCAGCGGCCGTGGGAGGGGATCTTATAATTCACCCCTCCACTTT. Translated, it gives CASGRGRGSYNSPLHF.